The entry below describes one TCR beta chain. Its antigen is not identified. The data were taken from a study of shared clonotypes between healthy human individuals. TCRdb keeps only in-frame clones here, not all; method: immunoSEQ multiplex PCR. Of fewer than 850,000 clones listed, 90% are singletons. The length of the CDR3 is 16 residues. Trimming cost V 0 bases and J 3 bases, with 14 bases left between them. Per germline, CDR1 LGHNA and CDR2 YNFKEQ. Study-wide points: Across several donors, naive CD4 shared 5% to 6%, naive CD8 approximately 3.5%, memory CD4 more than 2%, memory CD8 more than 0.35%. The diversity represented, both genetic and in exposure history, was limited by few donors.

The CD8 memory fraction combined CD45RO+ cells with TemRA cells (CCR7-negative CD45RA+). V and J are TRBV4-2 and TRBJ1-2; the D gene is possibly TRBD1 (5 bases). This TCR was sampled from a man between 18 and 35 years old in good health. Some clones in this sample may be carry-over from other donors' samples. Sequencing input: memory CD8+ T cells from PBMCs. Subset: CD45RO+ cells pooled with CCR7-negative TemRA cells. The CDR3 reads CASSQESQGAHYGYTF. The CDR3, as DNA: TGTGCCAGCAGCCAAGAATCGCAGGGCGCTCACTATGGCTACACCTTC.